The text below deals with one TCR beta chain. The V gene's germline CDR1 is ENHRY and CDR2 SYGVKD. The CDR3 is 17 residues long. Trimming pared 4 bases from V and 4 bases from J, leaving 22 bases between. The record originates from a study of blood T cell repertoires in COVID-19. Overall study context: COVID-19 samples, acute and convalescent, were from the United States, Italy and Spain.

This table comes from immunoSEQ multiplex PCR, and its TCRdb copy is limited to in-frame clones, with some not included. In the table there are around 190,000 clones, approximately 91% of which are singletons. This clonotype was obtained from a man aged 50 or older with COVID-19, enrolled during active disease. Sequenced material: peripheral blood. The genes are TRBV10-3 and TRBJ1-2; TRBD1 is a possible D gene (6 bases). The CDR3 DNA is TGTGCCATCAGTGTGACAGGTCGAAGCGGGGCTGCCTATGGCTACACCTTC. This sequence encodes CAISVTGRSGAAYGYTF.